This TCR beta chain was retrieved from a study of T cell responses to AZD1222 COVID-19 vaccine (dated by TCRdb to 2020 to 2022). Background on the whole study: AZD1222 recipients whose second dose came at about 4 weeks and those whose second dose came at about 12 weeks were combined into one group, since spike-specific TCR depth and breadth did not differ between the two schedules. TCR sequencing covered more than 230 trial participants: 200 to 220 given two doses of AZD1222 and about 26 given two doses of MenACWY control vaccine. Enrollment into the trials was organized by age into subgroups of 18-55, 56-69 and 70-plus years, and those subgroups contained approximately 150, 30 and 60 TCR-sequenced participants, respectively.

This sample's time point label indicates: baseline before first vaccination. Samples from vaccinated people were obtained from the UK trials COV001 and COV002, which included a single-blind randomized controlled phase 2/3 trial of AZD1222 (ChAdOx1 nCoV-19) in healthy adults. Trial participant PBMC samples were collected at day 0 and day 28 after the second dose for TCRbeta chain sequencing. The CDR3 regions of human TCRbeta chains were analyzed by immunosequencing. The paper's processing steps were these. TCRs in the repertoires were compared against a reference library of SARS-CoV-2-specific TCRs that had been generated with the MIRA antigen-specificity platform. Breadth was defined as the fraction of unique TCRs that were SARS-CoV-2-associated. Depth was defined as the fraction of total T cells that were SARS-CoV-2-associated. Each spike-specific TCR was assigned to its reactive spike region and to a CD4 or CD8 class using the MIRA data. Log10-transformed breadth and depth values were compared by one-way ANOVA with Sidak's multiple comparisons tests. TCRdb mirrors the immuneACCESS table, restricted to in-frame sequences. Some clones are absent from its copies; in checked studies, under half trace to an unresolved V gene, and the reason for the others is unknown. That table gives V, J and clone size, and the DNA gave D and trimming. The sample has roughly 180,000 clones on record, 87% of them singletons. Together, the top ten hold about 2.8% of the sample.

Overall study results and their limits: The 56-69-year group was small, and its depth increase did not reach significance, likely because of low power. Only five or six AZD1222 recipients were SARS-CoV-2 seropositive at baseline, limiting conclusions about previously exposed vaccinees. Nearly half of unique spike-specific TCRs reportedly recognized epitopes outside regions mutated in the B.1.351 and B.1.1.7 variants. Vaccine-associated CD4 TCRs spanned the whole spike protein, with dominant responses in regions 160-218 and 743-854. Participants were mostly white British, with more females than males. The authors suggested clonal diversity may have been underestimated. No day 14 peak-response samples were available, so repertoires were characterized only after the peak T cell response. Spike-specific TCR breadth and depth rose significantly after two AZD1222 doses compared with day 0 and with MenACWY recipients.

As regards this clone: Its binding antigen is unknown. Base qualities are not provided; no much larger clone lies one nucleotide away.

Clipping removes 5 bases from V and 5 bases from J, with 8 as the unmatched junction base count. The germline V gene gives CDR1 as KGHSH and CDR2 as LQKENI. The cysteine opens and the phenylalanine closes a CDR3 of 15 amino acids. Of the read, only the CDR3 DNA is kept; its 45 bases are in frame from base 1. The TCR comes from an adult in good health. The source was peripheral blood, collected on day 0 of AZD1222 vaccination. The chain uses TRBV18 and TRBJ2-2; 7 of the junction bases match TRBD1. The DNA sequence is as follows: TGTGCCAGCTCAAACGACAGGGCTAGGACCGGGGAGCTGTTTTTT. It encodes CASSNDRARTGELFF.